Listed here are 3 T cell receptor beta chains from one sample, sequenced in a study of blood T cell repertoires in COVID-19. Sequencing was performed with immunoSEQ multiplex PCR; in TCRdb, only in-frame clones are kept and a portion is missing. The repertoire holds 120,000 or so clones, over 75% seen once, with about a sixth in the top ten. The sample consisted of peripheral blood. These receptors came from a man aged 25 to 45 with COVID-19, enrolled during active disease.

V gene TRBV19 combines with J gene TRBJ1-2; no definite D call. V was clipped by 1 base and J by 7 bases, with 16 bases between them. Germline loops: CDR1 LNHDA, CDR2 SQIVND (reference sequence). This CDR3 has 15 residues. The CDR3 loop reads CASSIGIGEAGGYTF. As DNA, the CDR3 is TGTGCCAGTAGTATAGGCATCGGCGAGGCCGGTGGCTACACCTTC.

V is TRBV5-4 and J is TRBJ2-7; 7 nucleotides agree with TRBD1. Trimming removed 1 base from V and 0 bases from J; junction bases left unmatched: 4. Germline V gives CDR1 SGHNT, CDR2 YYREEE (reference sequence). This CDR3 comprises 15 residues. This CDR3 is CASSLIGGLSYEQYF. DNA of the CDR3: TGTGCCAGCAGCTTGATAGGGGGCCTCTCCTACGAGCAGTACTTC. Full variable domain (missing parts from reference TRBV5-4 and TRBJ2-7): ETGVTQSPTHLIKTRGQQVTLRCSSQSGHNTVSWYQQALGQGPQFIFQYYREEENGRGNFPPRFSGLQFPNYSSELNVNALELDDSALYLCASSLIGGLSYEQYFGPGTRLTVT.

The chain joins TRBV6-5 to TRBJ1-2, with TRBD1 as a possible D gene (5 bases). Between the trimmed V and J ends, which lost 8 bases and 8 bases, there was a span of 21 bases. Per the germline V gene, CDR1 is MNHEY and CDR2 is SVGAGI. The CDR3 sequence is 14 residues long. Here the CDR3 reads CASVRLGASGGYTF. The CDR3, as DNA: TGTGCCAGCGTCCGCCTAGGGGCCTCCGGCGGCTACACCTTC.